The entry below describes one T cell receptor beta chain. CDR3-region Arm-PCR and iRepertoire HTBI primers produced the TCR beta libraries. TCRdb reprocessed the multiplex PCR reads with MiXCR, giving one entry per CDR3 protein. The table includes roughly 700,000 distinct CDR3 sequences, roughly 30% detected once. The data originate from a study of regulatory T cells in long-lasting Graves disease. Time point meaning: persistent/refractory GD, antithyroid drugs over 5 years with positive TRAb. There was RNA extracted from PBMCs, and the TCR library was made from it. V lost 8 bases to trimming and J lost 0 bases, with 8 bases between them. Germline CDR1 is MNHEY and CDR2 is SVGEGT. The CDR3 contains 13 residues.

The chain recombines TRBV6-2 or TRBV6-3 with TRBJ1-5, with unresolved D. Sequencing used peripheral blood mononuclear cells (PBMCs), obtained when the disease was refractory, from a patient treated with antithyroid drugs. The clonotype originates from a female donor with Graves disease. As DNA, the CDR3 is TGTGCCAGCGGAGGCTATAGCAATCAGCCCCAGCATTTT. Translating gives CASGGYSNQPQHF.